This T cell receptor (beta chain) is from a study of blood T cell repertoires in COVID-19. Across the study: Samples taken during acute and convalescent COVID-19 were collected in the United States, Italy and Spain.

Sequenced by immunoSEQ multiplex PCR; TCRdb stores in-frame clones only, minus some. The sample has around 310,000 clones, roughly 91% seen once. CDR3 size: 15 residues. Germline V gene lookup returns CDR1 SGHRS and CDR2 YFSETQ. The trim removed 9 bases at V and 6 bases at J, leaving 14 bases unmatched. Input material: PBMCs or T cells enriched from blood (not recorded which). The receptor comes from a woman aged 25 to 45 who had recovered from COVID-19. The chain links TRBV5-1 to TRBJ2-1, with 8 bases lining up with TRBD2. CDR3 coding DNA: TGCGCCACGGGCCGGGCCAGCGGGAGTGTCAATGAGCAGTTCTTC. Translated: CATGRASGSVNEQFF.